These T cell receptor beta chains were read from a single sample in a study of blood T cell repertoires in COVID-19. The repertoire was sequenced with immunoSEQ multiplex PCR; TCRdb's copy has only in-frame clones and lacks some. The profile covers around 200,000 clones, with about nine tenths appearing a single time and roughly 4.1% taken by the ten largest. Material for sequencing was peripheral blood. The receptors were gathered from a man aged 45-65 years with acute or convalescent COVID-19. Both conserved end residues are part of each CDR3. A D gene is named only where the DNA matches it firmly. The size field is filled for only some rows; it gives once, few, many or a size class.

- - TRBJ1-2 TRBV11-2 CASSLSGDGYTF TGTGCCAGCAGCCTTTCAGGGGATGGCTACACCTTC
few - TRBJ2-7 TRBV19 CASSEGAGGAYEQYF TGTGCCAGTAGCGAGGGGGCAGGAGGGGCCTACGAGCAGTACTTC
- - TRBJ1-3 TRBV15 CATSRDQGLGNTIYF TGTGCCACCAGCAGAGATCAGGGGCTTGGAAACACCATATATTTT
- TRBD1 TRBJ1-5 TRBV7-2 CASSLSGRGVNQPQHF TGTGCCAGCAGCTTATCCGGCAGGGGGGTCAATCAGCCCCAGCATTTT
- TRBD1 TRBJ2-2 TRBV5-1 CASSLEGAPSGELFF TGCGCCAGCAGCTTGGAGGGGGCCCCTTCCGGGGAGCTGTTTTTT
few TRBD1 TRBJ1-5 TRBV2 CASSGTGGNQPQHF TGTGCCAGCAGTGGGACAGGGGGCAATCAGCCCCAGCATTTT
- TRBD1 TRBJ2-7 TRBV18 CASSPDRAYEQYF TGTGCCAGCTCACCGGACAGGGCTTACGAGCAGTACTTC
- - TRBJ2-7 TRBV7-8 CASSLIQGPEQYF TGTGCCAGCAGCTTAATACAGGGCCCCGAGCAGTACTTC
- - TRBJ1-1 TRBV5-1 CASSLYDRNTEAFF TGCGCCAGCAGCTTGTATGACAGGAACACTGAAGCTTTCTTT
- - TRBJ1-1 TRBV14 CASSRFDRINTEAFF TGTGCCAGCAGCCGATTTGACAGAATAAACACTGAAGCTTTCTTT
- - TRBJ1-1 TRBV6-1 CASSETRGTEAFF TGTGCCAGCAGTGAAACACGAGGCACTGAAGCTTTCTTT
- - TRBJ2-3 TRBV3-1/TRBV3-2 CASSQGPDTQYF TGTGCCAGCAGCCAAGGGCCAGATACGCAGTATTTT
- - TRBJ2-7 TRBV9 CASSPPDTTISYEQYF TGTGCCAGCAGCCCGCCCGACACCACCATCTCCTACGAGCAGTACTTC
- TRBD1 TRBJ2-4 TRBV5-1 CASSPSRDRGVKNIQYF TGCGCCAGCAGCCCCTCCCGGGACAGGGGGGTCAAAAACATTCAGTACTTC
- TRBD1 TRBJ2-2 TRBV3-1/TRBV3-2 CASNPQGVDTGELFF TGTGCCAGCAACCCACAGGGGGTCGACACCGGGGAGCTGTTTTTT
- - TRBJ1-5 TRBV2 CASSDNNQPQHF TGTGCCAGCAGTGATAACAATCAGCCCCAGCATTTT
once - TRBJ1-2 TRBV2 CASSEGAGAVSYGYTF TGTGCCAGCAGTGAGGGGGCGGGGGCTGTTAGCTATGGCTACACCTTC
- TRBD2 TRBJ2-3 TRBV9 CASSAWTSGETDTQYF TGTGCCAGCAGCGCATGGACTAGCGGGGAAACAGATACGCAGTATTTT
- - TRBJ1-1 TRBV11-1 CASSRVTEAFF TGTGCCAGCAGCCGGGTTACTGAAGCTTTCTTT
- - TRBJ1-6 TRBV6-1 CASSETSGSPLHF TGTGCCAGCAGTGAAACCTCAGGGTCACCCCTCCACTTT
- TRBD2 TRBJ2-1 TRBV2 CASSEALAGDGEQFF TGTGCCAGCAGTGAAGCACTAGCGGGGGATGGTGAGCAGTTCTTC
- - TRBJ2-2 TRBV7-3 CASSPRGPNTGELFF TGTGCCAGCAGCCCGAGAGGGCCGAACACCGGGGAGCTGTTTTTT
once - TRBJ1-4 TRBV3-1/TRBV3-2 CASSRWQATNEKLFF TGTGCCAGCAGCCGTTGGCAGGCAACTAATGAAAAACTGTTTTTT
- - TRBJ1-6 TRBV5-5 CASSFLTVPPNSPLHF TGTGCCAGCAGCTTCTTGACAGTCCCTCCTAATTCACCCCTCCACTTT
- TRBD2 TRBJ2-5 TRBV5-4 CASRRAGANQETQYF TGTGCCAGCAGGAGAGCGGGGGCGAATCAAGAGACCCAGTACTTC
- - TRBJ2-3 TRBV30 CAWSRTEADTQYF TGTGCCTGGAGCAGGACTGAGGCGGATACGCAGTATTTT
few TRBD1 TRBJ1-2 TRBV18 CASSPRTGRVSTGPNYGYTF TGTGCCAGCTCACCTCGGACAGGGAGGGTGTCCACCGGGCCCAACTATGGCTACACCTTC
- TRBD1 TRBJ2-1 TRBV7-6 CASSLRGQTNPYNEQFF TGTGCCAGCAGCTTAAGGGGACAGACTAACCCCTACAATGAGCAGTTCTTC
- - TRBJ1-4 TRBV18 CASSPRGREKLFF TGTGCCAGCTCACCAAGAGGGCGGGAAAAACTGTTTTTT
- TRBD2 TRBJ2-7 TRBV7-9 CASSLGGLAAGAKF TGTGCCAGCAGCTTAGGAGGATTGGCGGCGGGAGCCAAGTTC
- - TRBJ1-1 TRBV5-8 CASSNPGALAGVDTEAFF TGTGCCAGCAGCAACCCAGGGGCTCTAGCTGGTGTAGACACTGAAGCTTTCTTT
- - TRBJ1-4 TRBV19 CASRSQGQRDEKLFF TGTGCCAGTAGATCCCAGGGACAAAGGGATGAAAAACTGTTTTTT
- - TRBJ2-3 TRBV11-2 CASSFFNTDTQYF TGTGCCAGCAGCTTCTTTAACACAGATACGCAGTATTTT
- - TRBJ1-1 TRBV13 CASSLARDTEAFF TGTGCCAGCAGCTTAGCCAGGGACACTGAAGCTTTCTTT
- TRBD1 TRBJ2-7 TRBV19 CASSIFGTGPHEQYF TGTGCCAGTAGTATTTTTGGGACAGGGCCCCACGAGCAGTACTTC
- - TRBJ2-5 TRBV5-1 CASSFGNYKETQYF TGCGCCAGCAGCTTTGGCAACTATAAAGAGACCCAGTACTTC
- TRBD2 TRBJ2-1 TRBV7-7 CASSLGTSASSYNEQFF TGTGCCAGCAGCTTAGGGACTAGCGCAAGCTCCTACAATGAGCAGTTCTTC
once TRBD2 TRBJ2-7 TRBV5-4 CASSWDRGLAGSYEQYF TGTGCCAGCAGCTGGGACAGGGGACTAGCGGGTTCATACGAGCAGTACTTC
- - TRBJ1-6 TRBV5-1 CASSLDRNNSPLHF TGCGCCAGCAGCTTGGACAGGAATAATTCACCCCTCCACTTT
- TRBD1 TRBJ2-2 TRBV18 CASSKRTGWDTGELFF TGTGCCAGCTCAAAGCGGACAGGCTGGGACACCGGGGAGCTGTTTTTT
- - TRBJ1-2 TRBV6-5 CASSYRGEYGYTF TGTGCCAGCAGTTATCGAGGTGAATATGGCTACACCTTC
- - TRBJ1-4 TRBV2 CASTEIRVGGEKLFF TGTGCCAGCACCGAAATCAGGGTGGGAGGTGAAAAACTGTTTTTT
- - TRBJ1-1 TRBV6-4 CASSVEAGNTEAFF TGTGCCAGCAGTGTGGAGGCCGGGAACACTGAAGCTTTCTTT
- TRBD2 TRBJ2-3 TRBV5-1 CASSPDGGTTTDTQYF TGCGCCAGCAGCCCCGACGGGGGGACCACCACAGATACGCAGTATTTT
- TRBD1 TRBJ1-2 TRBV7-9 CASSLEQGVGRYGYTF TGTGCCAGCAGCTTAGAACAGGGGGTCGGAAGATATGGCTACACCTTC
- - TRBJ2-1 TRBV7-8 CASSFGLSNEQFF TGTGCCAGCAGCTTCGGTTTGTCGAATGAGCAGTTCTTC
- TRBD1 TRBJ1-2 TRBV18 CASSPTTGVGIRYGYTF TGTGCCAGCTCACCAACGACAGGGGTAGGGATCAGATATGGCTACACCTTC
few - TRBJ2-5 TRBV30 CAWSVQGETQYF TGTGCCTGGAGTGTACAGGGAGAGACCCAGTACTTC
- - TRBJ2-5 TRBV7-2 CASSFRGSVETQYF TGTGCCAGCAGCTTTAGGGGGTCGGTAGAGACCCAGTACTTC
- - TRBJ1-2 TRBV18 CASSPSMLGSRHYGYTF TGTGCCAGCTCACCATCCATGCTAGGAAGTCGTCACTATGGCTACACCTTC
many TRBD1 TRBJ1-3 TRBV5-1 CASSLWGPQGAENTIYF TGCGCCAGCAGCTTGTGGGGCCCGCAGGGGGCGGAAAACACCATATATTTT
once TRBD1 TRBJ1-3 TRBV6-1 CASSDDRGPSGNTIYF TGTGCCAGCAGTGATGACAGGGGGCCATCTGGAAACACCATATATTTT
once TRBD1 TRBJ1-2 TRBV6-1 CASSENTGVYGYTF TGTGCCAGCAGTGAGAACACAGGGGTTTATGGCTACACCTTC
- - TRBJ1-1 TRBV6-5 CASRGSNMNTEAFF TGTGCCAGCAGGGGGAGCAACATGAACACTGAAGCTTTCTTT
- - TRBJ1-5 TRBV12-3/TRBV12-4 CASSLGANQPQHF TGTGCCAGCAGTTTGGGCGCTAATCAGCCCCAGCATTTT
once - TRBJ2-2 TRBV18 CASSLGGSGFDGELFF TGTGCCAGCTCACTCGGCGGATCAGGGTTCGACGGGGAGCTGTTTTTT
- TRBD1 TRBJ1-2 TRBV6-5 CASRDRAGNYGYTF TGTGCCAGCAGGGACAGGGCCGGTAACTATGGCTACACCTTC
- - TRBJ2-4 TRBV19 CASSPGLGTKNIQYF TGTGCCAGTAGCCCAGGGTTAGGTACCAAAAACATTCAGTACTTC
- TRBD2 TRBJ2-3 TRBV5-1 CASSSSGTGDTQYF TGCGCCAGCAGCTCAAGCGGGACGGGAGATACGCAGTATTTT
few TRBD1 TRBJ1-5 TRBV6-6 CASNRDRHYSNQPQHF TGTGCCAGCAACCGGGACAGACACTATAGCAATCAGCCCCAGCATTTT